The 9 T cell receptor beta chains below come from one sample, sequenced in a study of blood T cell repertoires in COVID-19. Clones were read by immunoSEQ multiplex PCR, and TCRdb kept only the in-frame ones, dropping some. Among about 160,000 clones listed, approximately 80% were seen once. The sequenced sample was PBMCs or T cells enriched from blood (not recorded which). Receptors were obtained from a man aged 40-55 years who had recovered from COVID-19.

This clone was recorded once. This chain uses TRBV3-1 (or the pseudogene TRBV3-2) with TRBJ1-6; 7 bases agree with TRBD1. Germline values: CDR1 LGHDT, CDR2 YNNKEL (reference sequence). J lost 6 bases, V lost 1 base, and 6 bases had no gene match. The CDR3 covers 16 residues. CDR3 loop: CASSQALGGRNSPLHF. As DNA, the CDR3 is TGTGCCAGCAGCCAAGCCCTAGGGGGCCGTAATTCACCCCTCCACTTT.

The rearrangement links TRBV4-1 to TRBJ2-7, with unresolved D. V lost 5 bases to trimming and J lost 7 bases, with 12 bases between them. CDR1 is MGHRA and CDR2 is YSYEKL in the germline V gene. CDR3 length: 12 residues. The CDR3 DNA is TGCGCCAGCAGCGACACCCGTGGAGAGCAGTACTTC. Its translation is CASSDTRGEQYF.

As to this clone: The sample holds other DNA sequences that translate to the same CDR3. The chain combines TRBV5-1 with TRBJ2-7; 7 nucleotides align to TRBD1. CDR1 is SGHRS and CDR2 is YFSETQ in the germline V gene. The CDR3 length is 14 residues. The V and J ends lost 5 bases and 7 bases, in that order; junction bases with no gene match: 12. CDR3 in amino acids: CASSSKTGSEEQYF. CDR3 DNA sequence: TGCGCCAGCAGTTCTAAGACAGGGTCTGAAGAGCAGTACTTC.

CDR3: CASSQGRAHQPQHF. CDR3 nucleotides: TGTGCCAGCAGCCAAGGGAGGGCTCATCAGCCCCAGCATTTT. V is TRBV3-1 (or the pseudogene TRBV3-2) and J is TRBJ1-5; D not resolved. V was pared by 1 base and J by 5 bases, with 9 bases between. CDR1 is LGHDT and CDR2 is YNNKEL in the germline V gene (reference sequence). This CDR3 is built from 14 residues.

The chain combines TRBV7-2 with TRBJ1-1; D is perhaps TRBD1 (5 bases). Looked up from germline, CDR1 is SGHTA and CDR2 is FQGNSA. V shed 2 bases and J shed 1 base, with 17 bases lying between them. This CDR3 is 17 amino acids long. As DNA, the CDR3 is TGTGCCAGCAGCTTAAGGGGCCACTACGCCGCGAACACTGAAGCTTTCTTT. It encodes CASSLRGHYAANTEAFF.

The gene calls are TRBV7-9 and TRBJ1-2, with 10 bases identical to TRBD1. From germline, CDR1 is SEHNR and CDR2 FQNEAQ (reference sequence). The V and J ends lost 5 bases and 6 bases, in that order; junction bases with no gene match: 9. The CDR3 spans 15 residues. The CDR3 is CASSPGQGDFDGYTF. For the CDR3, the DNA is TGTGCCAGCAGCCCTGGACAGGGGGATTTCGATGGCTACACCTTC.

The J gene is TRBJ2-2, the V gene TRBV5-1; TRBD1 aligns across 10 bases. The junction had 11 bases not matched to a gene; V was cut back by 6 bases and J by 3 bases. The CDR3 sequence is 17 residues long. Germline CDR1 and CDR2: SGHRS and YFSETQ. CDR3 DNA: TGCGCCAGCACCGTCACCGGCGGGACAGGGGACACCGGGGAGCTGTTTTTT. Amino acid sequence: CASTVTGGTGDTGELFF.

The chain recombines TRBV19 with TRBJ1-5, with TRBD1 identical over 7 bases. The junction had 10 bases not matched to a gene; V was cut back by 10 bases and J by 1 base. In germline, CDR1 is LNHDA, CDR2 SQIVND (reference sequence). CDR3 length: 15 residues. The CDR3 sequence is CATAFGQVSNQPQHF. The CDR3 region has the DNA TGTGCCACCGCCTTCGGACAGGTGAGCAATCAGCCCCAGCATTTT.

The chain carries TRBV5-6 and TRBJ1-1; TRBD1 is a possible D gene (6 bases). This CDR3 is 15 amino acids long. Trimming shortened V by 1 base and J by 1 base, and 11 bases separated the two germline ends. Germline loops: CDR1 SGHDT, CDR2 YYEEEE. CDR3 loop: CASSLRTVSNTEAFF. As DNA, the CDR3 is TGTGCCAGCAGCTTGCGGACAGTCTCGAACACTGAAGCTTTCTTT.